The source of this T cell receptor (beta chain) is a study of long-term antiretroviral therapy in people with HIV. The study's findings and limits: Those clones which expanded before ART made up the dominant part of the repertoire at all time points. Post-ART samples showed increased diversity that remained below transplant donor control levels.

All participants with HIV were treated in the United States. With respect to this clone: Its antigen remains unknown.

CDR1 is DFQATT and CDR2 is SNEGSKA in the germline V gene (reference sequence). The V gene lost 8 bases and the J gene lost 2 bases, with 8 bases spanning the gap. The CDR3 has 11 amino acids. It was version v3.0 of the immunoSEQ assay that was run at survey level. Each sample had sequencing targeting about 40,000-50,000 T-cell genomes. This table comes from immunoSEQ multiplex PCR, and its TCRdb copy is limited to in-frame clones, with some not included. The sample carries around 36,000 clones, approximately 74% recorded once. This material consisted of unsorted PBMCs, taken 3 years after starting antiretroviral therapy. The rearrangement joins TRBV20-1 to TRBJ2-3; no reliable D call. This TCR was recovered from a man aged 45-65 years with HIV. CDR3 sequence (DNA): TGCAGTTCCGAGATCACAGATACGCAGTATTTT. This encodes CSSEITDTQYF.